This is a list of T cell receptor beta chains from one sample in a study of cytomegalovirus exposure and HLA in healthy donors. Generated by immunoSEQ multiplex PCR, the TCRdb table keeps only in-frame clones and is missing some. In the table there are 150,000 to 200,000 clones, 87% of which are singletons. Sample: PBMCs. These receptors all stem from a boy aged 2 to 10 in good health and CMV-seronegative. CDR3s include the opening cysteine and the closing phenylalanine or tryptophan. Each record gives: V gene, clone size, D gene, J gene, CDR3 DNA, CDR3 protein. A D gene is named only where the DNA matches it firmly. Rows may omit the clone size; those that give it use once, few, many or a size class.

V gene: TRBV15; clone size: NA; D gene: NA; J gene: TRBJ1-2; CDR3 DNA: TGTGCCACCAGCAGAGATTCCGGGAAACTTGGCTACACCTTC; CDR3 protein: CATSRDSGKLGYTF
V gene: TRBV5-1; clone size: NA; D gene: TRBD2; J gene: TRBJ2-7; CDR3 DNA: TGCGCCAGCAGGCTGGGACTAGCGGGGGGTGCCTACGAGCAGTACTTC; CDR3 protein: CASRLGLAGGAYEQYF
V gene: TRBV20-1; clone size: NA; D gene: NA; J gene: TRBJ1-2; CDR3 DNA: TGCAGTGTGCGCGGGCCAACCCACTCATTC; CDR3 protein: CSVRGPTHSF
V gene: TRBV4-1; clone size: NA; D gene: NA; J gene: TRBJ2-1; CDR3 DNA: TGCGCCAGCAGCCTAAGGCCCCTCAGGGCGACTGAGCAGTTCTTC; CDR3 protein: CASSLRPLRATEQFF
V gene: TRBV5-1; clone size: NA; D gene: NA; J gene: TRBJ2-6; CDR3 DNA: TGCGCCAGCAGCTTGAAGCTTCCGGGCTCTGGGGCCAACGTCCTGACTTTC; CDR3 protein: CASSLKLPGSGANVLTF
V gene: TRBV7-9; clone size: once; D gene: TRBD1; J gene: TRBJ2-5; CDR3 DNA: TGTGCCAGCAGCTTAGTGGGACAGGGGGGCGGAGAGACCCAGTACTTC; CDR3 protein: CASSLVGQGGGETQYF
V gene: TRBV5-6; clone size: NA; D gene: NA; J gene: TRBJ2-2; CDR3 DNA: TGTGCCAGCGGACGGGGAGGGGAGCTGTTTTTT; CDR3 protein: CASGRGGELFF
V gene: TRBV25-1; clone size: NA; D gene: TRBD2; J gene: TRBJ2-1; CDR3 DNA: TGTGCCGCCACTAGCGGGAAAGGGGTTGAGCAGTTCTTC; CDR3 protein: CAATSGKGVEQFF
V gene: TRBV19; clone size: NA; D gene: NA; J gene: TRBJ1-2; CDR3 DNA: TGTGCCAGTAGTATAGCCCCGGATGGCTACACCTTC; CDR3 protein: CASSIAPDGYTF
V gene: TRBV20-1; clone size: NA; D gene: NA; J gene: TRBJ2-3; CDR3 DNA: TGCAGTGCTACAAAAGATACGCAGTATTTT; CDR3 protein: CSATKDTQYF
V gene: TRBV27; clone size: NA; D gene: NA; J gene: TRBJ2-7; CDR3 DNA: TGTGCCAGCAGTTTGGGTGGAGTCTCCTACGAGCAGTACTTC; CDR3 protein: CASSLGGVSYEQYF
V gene: TRBV6-1; clone size: once; D gene: NA; J gene: TRBJ2-7; CDR3 DNA: TGTGCCAGCAGTGATGCTTTTAAAGGGGGGGACGAGCAGTACTTC; CDR3 protein: CASSDAFKGGDEQYF
V gene: TRBV5-1; clone size: NA; D gene: NA; J gene: TRBJ1-4; CDR3 DNA: TGCGCCAGCAGCTGGACTAACGGGATTAATGAAAAACTGTTTTTT; CDR3 protein: CASSWTNGINEKLFF
V gene: TRBV30; clone size: few; D gene: NA; J gene: TRBJ2-6; CDR3 DNA: TGTGCCTGGAGTACGACAGTGGGGTCTGGGGCCAACGTCCTGACTTTC; CDR3 protein: CAWSTTVGSGANVLTF
V gene: TRBV4-1; clone size: NA; D gene: NA; J gene: TRBJ2-6; CDR3 DNA: TGCGCCAGCAGCCAAGATCGGGCAGGGTTCTCTGGGGCCAACGTCCTGACTTTC; CDR3 protein: CASSQDRAGFSGANVLTF
V gene: TRBV6-1; clone size: NA; D gene: NA; J gene: TRBJ1-5; CDR3 DNA: TGTGCCAGCGGCCGGGACACCGCAAATCAGCCCCAGCATTTT; CDR3 protein: CASGRDTANQPQHF
V gene: TRBV30; clone size: once; D gene: NA; J gene: TRBJ2-2; CDR3 DNA: TGTGCCTGGAGTGTACTAGTGAACACCGGGGAGCTGTTTTTT; CDR3 protein: CAWSVLVNTGELFF
V gene: TRBV5-1; clone size: NA; D gene: TRBD1; J gene: TRBJ2-2; CDR3 DNA: TGCGCCAGCAGCCGGGGAACAGGGGGCAACTTTTTCACCGGGGAGCTGTTTTTT; CDR3 protein: CASSRGTGGNFFTGELFF
V gene: TRBV7-9; clone size: NA; D gene: NA; J gene: TRBJ2-2; CDR3 DNA: TGTTCAATCCCCAGGGAACCTCTTAACACCGGGGAGCTGTTTTTT; CDR3 protein: CSIPREPLNTGELFF
V gene: TRBV4-1; clone size: NA; D gene: NA; J gene: TRBJ2-4; CDR3 DNA: TGCGCCAGCAGCCAAGTACAGGGGAGGATAAACATTCAGTACTTC; CDR3 protein: CASSQVQGRINIQYF
V gene: TRBV14; clone size: NA; D gene: NA; J gene: TRBJ2-6; CDR3 DNA: TGTGCCAGTCTGGAGACTGGGGCCAACGTCCTGACTTTC; CDR3 protein: CASLETGANVLTF
V gene: TRBV10-3; clone size: few; D gene: NA; J gene: TRBJ2-1; CDR3 DNA: TGTGCCATCAGTGAGTCGATGTGGCAGGGGCTGGATGAGCAGTTCTTC; CDR3 protein: CAISESMWQGLDEQFF
V gene: TRBV5-1; clone size: NA; D gene: TRBD1; J gene: TRBJ2-2; CDR3 DNA: TGCGCCAGCAGCTTGGCCGGGACAGGGGGAGCCGGGGAGCTGTTTTTT; CDR3 protein: CASSLAGTGGAGELFF
V gene: TRBV6-6; clone size: NA; D gene: TRBD2; J gene: TRBJ2-7; CDR3 DNA: TGTGCCAGCAGTAAGCAGACGACCGGGACTAGTAACGAGCAGTACTTC; CDR3 protein: CASSKQTTGTSNEQYF
V gene: TRBV7-2; clone size: NA; D gene: NA; J gene: TRBJ1-1; CDR3 DNA: TGTGCCAGCAGCTTAAACGCCAGGCTTATGAACACTGAAGCTTTCTTT; CDR3 protein: CASSLNARLMNTEAFF
V gene: TRBV28; clone size: NA; D gene: NA; J gene: TRBJ1-2; CDR3 DNA: TGTGCCAGCAGCCCTCCTGGGGGCAGGGGAATGCTCTATGGCTACACCTTC; CDR3 protein: CASSPPGGRGMLYGYTF
V gene: TRBV28; clone size: NA; D gene: TRBD1; J gene: TRBJ1-2; CDR3 DNA: TGTGCCAGCAGTTACCCCCGTAGGGGGCAGTCTGGCTACACCTTC; CDR3 protein: CASSYPRRGQSGYTF
V gene: TRBV11-2; clone size: NA; D gene: TRBD1; J gene: TRBJ2-7; CDR3 DNA: TGTGCCAGCTCGGGACAGAACTACGAGCAGTACTTC; CDR3 protein: CASSGQNYEQYF
V gene: TRBV4-2; clone size: NA; D gene: TRBD2; J gene: TRBJ2-5; CDR3 DNA: TGTGCCAGCAGCCAATCGGGAGGGGGGTACCAAGAGACCCAGTACTTC; CDR3 protein: CASSQSGGGYQETQYF
V gene: TRBV7-9; clone size: few; D gene: NA; J gene: TRBJ1-2; CDR3 DNA: TGTGCCAGCAGCCTAACAGGGTACGGCTACACCTTC; CDR3 protein: CASSLTGYGYTF
V gene: TRBV10-1; clone size: NA; D gene: NA; J gene: TRBJ2-1; CDR3 DNA: TGCGCCAGCAGTGAGTCGAGGATACCCAAGCAGTTCTTC; CDR3 protein: CASSESRIPKQFF
V gene: TRBV7-9; clone size: NA; D gene: NA; J gene: TRBJ1-1; CDR3 DNA: TGTGCCAGCAGCGAGAGATACACTGAAGCTTTCTTT; CDR3 protein: CASSERYTEAFF
V gene: TRBV5-1; clone size: NA; D gene: NA; J gene: TRBJ2-3; CDR3 DNA: TGCGCCAGCAGCACGGGACTTCACACAGATACGCAGTATTTT; CDR3 protein: CASSTGLHTDTQYF
V gene: TRBV28; clone size: NA; D gene: TRBD1; J gene: TRBJ1-1; CDR3 DNA: TGTGCCAGCAGTTTCGTCGTAGGGGGCGCGCACACTGAAGCTTTCTTT; CDR3 protein: CASSFVVGGAHTEAFF